Presented here are 30 T cell receptor beta chains from one specimen sequenced in a study of CD8 T cells in ankylosing spondylitis. Study-wide findings and caveats: Seemingly distinctive of ankylosing spondylitis blood was a TCR beta motif formed by eight highly homologous variants.

TCRdb processed the 5' RACE reads anew with MiXCR; each CDR3 protein has one entry. The sample includes some 700,000 distinct CDR3 sequences, over 15% seen only once; the top ten take 19%. Their antigens remain unidentified. The sample consisted of blood, either unsorted or a sorted T cell fraction (not recorded which). The source of these receptors is a male donor with ankylosing spondylitis.

This clonotype was detected a few times. The gene calls are TRBV12-3 or TRBV12-4 and TRBJ1-1; the D is unclear. This CDR3 is built from 14 residues. V lost 4 bases and J 3 bases, leaving 12 bases between the germline ends. The CDR3 DNA reads TGTGCCAGCAGTTCCTCCCGGGCGGACACTGAAGCTTTCTTT. It translates to CASSSSRADTEAFF.

Many counts were recorded for this clonotype. The chain recombines TRBV20-1 with TRBJ2-3; D is perhaps TRBD1 or TRBD2 (5 bases each). This CDR3 spans 13 amino acids. Germline assignment: CDR1 DFQATT and CDR2 SNEGSKA (reference sequence). This CDR3 is CSARGDSTDTQYF. For the CDR3, the DNA is TGCAGCGCACGAGGGGACAGCACAGATACGCAGTATTTT.

This clonotype was counted once. The chain's CDR3 is CASSFRDTMGTEAFF. In nucleotides, the CDR3 is TGTGCCAGCAGCTTCCGGGACACCATGGGGACTGAAGCTTTCTTT. J is TRBJ1-1 and V is TRBV7-9; TRBD1 might be the D (6 bases). With 3 bases removed from V and 5 bases from J, the gap between germline ends came to 16 bases. Germline V gives CDR1 SEHNR, CDR2 FQNEAQ (reference sequence). The CDR3 has 15 amino acids.

In this sample, this clonotype turned up many times. The CDR3 region is CASSLLGGTSGRRIGETQYF. CDR3 in DNA: TGTGCCAGCAGCTTGTTAGGGGGGACTAGCGGGAGGAGAATTGGAGAGACCCAGTACTTC. The V and J genes are TRBV5-6 and TRBJ2-5; the match to TRBD2 covers 15 bases. V lost 1 base and J lost 4; bases outside the gene matches: 14. The CDR3 extends over 20 amino acids. Germline lookup yields CDR1 SGHDT and CDR2 YYEEEE.

The chain uses TRBV12-3 or TRBV12-4 and TRBJ2-5; D unresolved. The CDR3 totals 15 residues. Trimming removed 2 bases at V and 3 bases at J, with 13 bases between. CDR3 DNA: TGTGCCAGCAGTTTATGGGTGATAGCAGAAGAGACCCAGTACTTC. Protein sequence: CASSLWVIAEETQYF.

The J gene is TRBJ2-3, the V gene TRBV6-2 or TRBV6-3; D possibly corresponds to TRBD2 (5 bases). CDR3 length equals 12 residues. Germline V gene data show CDR1 as MNHEY and CDR2 as SVGEGT. The V end was cut by 8 bases, the J end by 6 bases, with 12 bases between. As DNA, the CDR3 is TGTGCCAGCTACAACAGCGGTGATACGCAGTATTTT. Protein sequence: CASYNSGDTQYF.

V usage is TRBV4-3 and J usage is TRBJ2-7, with TRBD1 identical over 9 bases. The CDR3 is 16 amino acids. CDR1 is LGHNA and CDR2 is YSLEER in the germline V gene. J gave up 2 bases and V 1 base, and 6 bases lay outside the gene matches. The CDR3 loop reads CASSQGADRGTYEQYF. The CDR3 nucleotides are TGCGCCAGCAGCCAAGGAGCGGACAGGGGAACCTACGAGCAGTACTTC.

This clonotype was detected a few times. The chain recombines TRBV12-3 or TRBV12-4 with TRBJ1-2; D remains unclear. The CDR3 has 12 amino acids. Trimming took off 6 bases at V and 7 bases at J, with 12 bases between the two ends. Written as DNA, the CDR3 is TGTGCCAGCAGAGGTTTGGGCGCTGGCTACACCTTC. It is translated as CASRGLGAGYTF.

This clonotype was observed a few times. The chain is built from TRBV20-1 and TRBJ2-7; 12 nucleotides agree with TRBD2. V trimming: 0 bases; J trimming: 3 bases; junction bases outside the gene matches: 6. This CDR3 has 16 residues. Germline lookup yields CDR1 DFQATT and CDR2 SNEGSKA (reference sequence). The CDR3 loop is CSARESTSGRYYEQYF. CDR3 DNA: TGCAGTGCTAGAGAGTCAACTAGCGGGAGGTACTACGAGCAGTACTTC.

In its sample, this clonotype was seen a few times. The chain links TRBV7-2 to TRBJ2-2; weak D call: TRBD1 (6 bases). The CDR3 extends over 14 amino acids. V gave up 4 bases and J gave up 4 bases, with 10 bases separating them. The germline V gene encodes CDR1 SGHTA and CDR2 FQGNSA. CDR3 sequence: CASSSTGRTGELFF. DNA of the CDR3: TGTGCCAGCAGCTCCACAGGGCGCACCGGGGAGCTGTTTTTT.

This clonotype was seen at least ten times. The rearrangement uses TRBV12-3 or TRBV12-4 and TRBJ2-3; a weak D match, TRBD1 (5 bases). Deletions cut 2 bases from V and 4 bases from J, with 10 bases between. This CDR3 is built from 14 residues. This CDR3 is CASSLTPGSDTQYF. The CDR3, as DNA: TGTGCCAGCAGTTTAACCCCAGGGTCAGATACGCAGTATTTT.

In its sample, this clonotype was seen a few times. This chain's CDR3 is CASSLAGQTNQPQHF. The CDR3 DNA sequence: TGCGCCAGCAGCTTGGCCGGACAGACCAATCAGCCCCAGCATTTT. This chain links TRBV5-1 with TRBJ1-5; maybe TRBD1 (6 bases). The V gene's germline CDR1 is SGHRS and CDR2 YFSETQ. V was shortened by 0 bases and J by 3 bases, with 10 bases between the two germline ends. The CDR3 is 15 residues long.

This clonotype has just one count. The chain joins TRBV6-1 to TRBJ2-1; 11 nucleotides match TRBD2. Trimming removed 5 bases from V and 8 bases from J; junction bases left unmatched: 14. The V gene's germline CDR1 is MNHNS and CDR2 SASEGT. The CDR3 is 17 amino acids. The CDR3 sequence: CASSREDTSGGTDEQFF. The CDR3 DNA sequence: TGTGCCAGCAGTAGAGAAGACACTAGCGGGGGCACGGATGAGCAGTTCTTC.

This clonotype was seen more than once but under ten times. The chain is built from TRBV12-3 or TRBV12-4 and TRBJ2-5, with TRBD2 identical over 13 bases. V was pared by 6 bases and J by 4 bases, with 14 bases of the junction left unmatched. The CDR3 contains 18 residues. The CDR3 sequence is CASSKLAGGPHSGETQYF. The CDR3 nucleotides are TGTGCCAGCAGCAAACTAGCGGGGGGGCCCCATTCCGGAGAGACCCAGTACTTC.

The rearrangement uses TRBV2 and TRBJ1-5; 8 positions match TRBD1. With 4 bases clipped from V and 1 base from J, the junction kept 9 bases outside the gene matches. The CDR3 sequence is 17 residues long. Germline V CDR1 and CDR2: SNHLY, FYNNEI. The CDR3 DNA sequence: TGTGCCAGCAGTGTCAGACAGGGGCGACTAAGCAATCAGCCCCAGCATTTT. Its protein is CASSVRQGRLSNQPQHF.

The gene calls are TRBV20-1 and TRBJ1-2; TRBD1 matches at 9 bases. CDR1 and CDR2 (germline): DFQATT, SNEGSKA (reference sequence). The CDR3 spans 12 residues. Trimming removed 6 bases from V and 5 bases from J; junction bases left unmatched: 4. The CDR3 sequence: CSANGQGYGYTF. In DNA, the CDR3 is TGCAGTGCGAACGGACAGGGGTATGGCTACACCTTC.

This clonotype was observed a handful of times. The V call is TRBV5-1, the J call TRBJ2-7; D may be TRBD1 or TRBD2 (6 bases each). Trimming took off 4 bases at V and 2 bases at J, with 16 bases between the two ends. The CDR3 is 15 amino acids. Germline lookup yields CDR1 SGHRS and CDR2 YFSETQ. DNA for the CDR3: TGCGCCAGCAGCAGGCGTGGGGGGCAAACCTACGAGCAGTACTTC. Amino acids: CASSRRGGQTYEQYF.

The chain uses TRBV27 and TRBJ1-1; D is undetermined. The germline gives CDR1 MNHEY, CDR2 SMNVEV (reference sequence). The CDR3 has 15 residues. The V gene lost 0 bases and the J gene lost 5 bases, with 13 bases spanning the gap. The CDR3 DNA reads TGTGCCAGCAGTTTATCGAGGGCAAGCGTGACTGAAGCTTTCTTT. Protein: CASSLSRASVTEAFF.

The J gene is TRBJ1-6, the V gene TRBV7-2; D not resolved. The CDR3 is made up of 16 amino acids. In germline, CDR1 is SGHTA, CDR2 FQGNSA. The V gene lost 1 base and the J gene lost 7 bases, with 14 bases spanning the gap. For the CDR3, the DNA is TGTGCCAGCAGCTTAGGGGCGACTAGGCCAAATTCACCCCTCCACTTT. Translated: CASSLGATRPNSPLHF.

This chain connects TRBV29-1 to TRBJ1-1; D gene unclear. This CDR3 spans 12 amino acids. V dropped 7 bases and J dropped 2 bases, with 11 bases sitting between them. Germline CDR1 and CDR2: SQVTM and ANQGSEA. The CDR3 sequence: CSERRGNTEAFF. The DNA for the CDR3 is TGCAGCGAAAGGCGGGGTAACACTGAAGCTTTCTTT.

The sample holds a few counts of this clonotype. V is TRBV20-1 and J is TRBJ2-7; a possible D gene is TRBD1 (5 bases). V shed 5 bases and J shed 2 bases, with 13 bases lying between them. The CDR3 consists of 13 residues. Germline loops: CDR1 DFQATT, CDR2 SNEGSKA (reference sequence). The CDR3 DNA follows: TGCAGTGCTCTTAAACAGGTCCCCTACGAGCAGTACTTC. It specifies CSALKQVPYEQYF.

There are many counts of this clonotype. V is TRBV29-1 and J is TRBJ2-7; 9 nucleotides match TRBD1. Germline CDR1 and CDR2: SQVTM and ANQGSEA. The CDR3 has 14 residues. The J segment lost 4 bases and the V segment lost 4 bases, leaving 8 bases of the junction unmatched. The CDR3 spells CSVGSPGQGYEQYF. CDR3 DNA sequence: TGCAGCGTTGGAAGCCCGGGACAGGGTTACGAGCAGTACTTC.

V is TRBV20-1 and J is TRBJ2-5; the match to TRBD2 covers 9 bases. Germline trimming cut 6 bases from V and 7 bases from J; bases unmatched to any gene: 12. The CDR3 extends over 14 amino acids. Germline CDR1 DFQATT, CDR2 SNEGSKA (reference sequence). The CDR3 is CSAAIAGGLGTQYF. CDR3 DNA: TGCAGTGCCGCAATCGCGGGGGGGCTCGGGACCCAGTACTTC.

This clonotype came up once. The chain is built from TRBV20-1 and TRBJ2-1; perhaps D is TRBD1 or TRBD2 (5 bases each). Trimming removed 6 bases from V and 3 bases from J, with 30 bases in between. Germline CDR1 DFQATT, CDR2 SNEGSKA (reference sequence). The CDR3 is 19 residues long. The CDR3 DNA is TGCAGTGCAACTACGTGGCGAGGTGTGGGGGATCGAGGCTACAATGAGCAGTTCTTC. It specifies CSATTWRGVGDRGYNEQFF.

This clonotype has only a few counts. The V and J genes are TRBV2 and TRBJ1-5; a possible D gene is TRBD1 (6 bases). Germline loops: CDR1 SNHLY, CDR2 FYNNEI. V was cut by 3 bases and J by 4 bases, with 16 bases left in between. This CDR3 region has 16 residues. The CDR3 region is CASSDWVGGLNQPQHF. CDR3 in DNA: TGTGCCAGCAGTGACTGGGTAGGGGGGCTAAATCAGCCCCAGCATTTT.

This clonotype was seen many times. The chain has TRBV5-6 and TRBJ1-1; 8 bases align to TRBD1. The CDR3 sequence is 17 residues long. J gave up 4 bases and V 1 base, and 12 bases lay outside the gene matches. In germline, CDR1 is SGHDT, CDR2 YYEEEE. The CDR3 region is CASSLLARGPVFTEAFF. The DNA for the CDR3 is TGTGCCAGCAGCTTGCTGGCCAGGGGGCCCGTGTTCACTGAAGCTTTCTTT.

The rearrangement links TRBV4-1 to TRBJ2-1, with D hard to call. Germline V CDR1 and CDR2: MGHRA, YSYEKL. V was trimmed by 3 bases and J by 10 bases, leaving 13 bases between them. CDR3 size: 13 residues. The CDR3 region has the DNA TGCGCCAGCAGCCATAGAACCCTGGGGGAGCAGTTCTTC. Its translation is CASSHRTLGEQFF.

This chain uses TRBV9 with TRBJ1-1; weak D call: TRBD1 (5 bases). CDR1 is SGDLS and CDR2 is YYNGEE in the germline V gene. There are 15 residues in the CDR3. The V end was cut by 1 base, the J end by 0 bases, with 10 bases between. The CDR3 DNA follows: TGTGCCAGCAGCGTAACAGACAGCCTGAACACTGAAGCTTTCTTT. Its protein product is CASSVTDSLNTEAFF.

This clonotype was seen repeatedly, ten times or more. This chain uses TRBV29-1 with TRBJ1-2, with D uncertain. The CDR3 has 13 residues. V shed 3 bases and J shed 4 bases, with 12 bases lying between them. The germline V gene has CDR1 SQVTM and CDR2 ANQGSEA. CDR3 amino acids: CSVEWGWSYGYTF. CDR3 nucleotides: TGCAGCGTTGAGTGGGGATGGTCCTATGGCTACACCTTC.

V and J are TRBV5-1 and TRBJ2-1; D gene unclear. CDR1 and CDR2 from the germline V gene are SGHRS and YFSETQ. V was trimmed by 5 bases and J by 0 bases, leaving 12 bases between them. This CDR3 is 15 amino acids long. The CDR3 region has the DNA TGCGCCAGCAGTGGTTCTGAGAGCTCCTACAATGAGCAGTTCTTC. Its translation is CASSGSESSYNEQFF.